One TCR beta chain is described in this entry. The data originate from a study of blood T cell repertoires in COVID-19. In the study overall: The United States, Italy and Spain provided the acute and convalescent COVID-19 samples. PBMCs, B-cell-depleted T cells, or T cells provided the cDNA or gDNA that made up the material.

From germline, CDR1 is MNHEY and CDR2 SMNVEV (reference sequence). This CDR3 has 18 amino acids. V was clipped by 4 bases and J by 6 bases; unmatched bases: 17. Under the authors' procedure: Amplification with reference gene primers provided the estimates of nucleated cell counts. Generated by immunoSEQ multiplex PCR, the TCRdb table keeps only in-frame clones and is missing some. The V and J calls and clone size come from that table; D and trimming were worked out from the DNA. The sample includes around 65,000 clones, roughly 82% of them seen just once. Sequences were obtained from peripheral blood. The rearrangement joins TRBV27 to TRBJ2-2, with 7 bases fitting TRBD2. This TCR was sampled from a man older than 75 with active COVID-19. CDR3 amino acids: CASSSSPGRGIRAGELFF. The CDR3 DNA follows: TGTGCCAGCAGTTCATCCCCGGGGAGGGGTATTCGGGCCGGGGAGCTGTTTTTT.